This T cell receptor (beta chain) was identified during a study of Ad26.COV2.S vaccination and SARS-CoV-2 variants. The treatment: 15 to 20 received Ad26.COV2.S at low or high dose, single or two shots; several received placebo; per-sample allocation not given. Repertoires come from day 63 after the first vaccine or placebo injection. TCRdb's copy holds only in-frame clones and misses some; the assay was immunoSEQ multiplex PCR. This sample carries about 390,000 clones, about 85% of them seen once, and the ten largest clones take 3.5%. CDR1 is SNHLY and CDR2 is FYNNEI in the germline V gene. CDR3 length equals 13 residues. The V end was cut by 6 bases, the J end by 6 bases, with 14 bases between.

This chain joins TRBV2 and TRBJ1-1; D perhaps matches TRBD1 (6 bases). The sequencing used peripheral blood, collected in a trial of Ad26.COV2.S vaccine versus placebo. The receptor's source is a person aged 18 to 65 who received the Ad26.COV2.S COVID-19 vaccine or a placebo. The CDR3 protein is CASRGDTHPEAFF. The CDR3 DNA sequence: TGTGCCAGCAGGGGGGACACCCACCCTGAAGCTTTCTTT.